These 27 T cell receptor beta chains were all obtained from the same sample, sequenced in a study of breast tumors, draining lymph nodes, adjacent tissues. The lymph nodes were axillary draining lymph nodes from breast cancer patients. Using its own MiXCR run on the multiplex PCR reads, TCRdb lists one record per CDR3 protein. Of roughly 130,000 distinct CDR3 sequences in the sample, approximately 20% were seen once. The specimen sequenced was axillary lymph node tissue. These receptors all stem from a female donor with breast cancer. Some clones in this sample may be carry-over from other donors' samples.

Many counts were recorded for this clonotype. This chain connects TRBV20-1 to TRBJ2-1; D is ambiguous. V was shortened by 0 bases and J by 7 bases, with 4 bases between the two germline ends. CDR3 length: 11 amino acids. Germline-derived CDR1 and CDR2 are DFQATT and SNEGSKA (reference sequence). The CDR3 DNA reads TGCAGTGCTAGAGAGGGGAATGAGCAGTTCTTC. Translated, it gives CSAREGNEQFF.

Concerning this clonotype itself: One end of the junction is discordant with germline, which a read error may explain. The chain uses TRBV24-1 and TRBJ2-2; D uncertain. The CDR3 has 13 residues. Germline CDR1 is KGHDR and CDR2 is SFDVKD. CDR3 sequence (DNA): TGTGCCACCGGTGATTCTGCCGCCGGGGAGCTGTTTTTT. Encoded protein: CATGDSAAGELFF.

Many counts were recorded for this clonotype. The chain couples TRBV20-1 to TRBJ2-5; D assignment may be TRBD1 or TRBD2 (5 bases each). The CDR3 consists of 14 residues. Germline V CDR1 and CDR2: DFQATT, SNEGSKA (reference sequence). The V end was cut by 4 bases, the J end by 1 base, with 13 bases between. CDR3 in amino acids: CSAKRDRAQETQYF. In nucleotides, the CDR3 is TGCAGTGCTAAAAGGGACCGGGCCCAAGAGACCCAGTACTTC.

There are many counts of this clonotype. The V gene is TRBV20-1, the J gene TRBJ2-2; 14 bases line up with TRBD2. This CDR3 comprises 17 residues. The ends lost 3 bases at V and 6 bases at J; junction bases unmatched: 9. CDR1 is DFQATT, CDR2 SNEGSKA, per germline (reference sequence). CDR3 coding DNA: TGCAGTGCTAGTGGACCCGGACTAGCGGGAGGACCCGGGGAGCTGTTTTTT. This translates into CSASGPGLAGGPGELFF.

Regarding this clonotype: This may be a read error, as it is one base from a much larger clone. The rearrangement links TRBV4-1 to TRBJ2-5, with 9 bases aligning to TRBD2. CDR3 length: 15 residues. V was clipped by 5 bases and J by 5 bases; unmatched bases: 9. CDR1 and CDR2 (germline): MGHRA, YSYEKL. In DNA form, the CDR3 reads TGCGCCAGCAGCACTACCGGGACTAGCCTTGAGACCCAGTACTTC. Protein: CASSTTGTSLETQYF.

This clonotype was detected ten times or more. J is TRBJ2-5 and V is TRBV20-1; no reliable D call. The germline V and J ends were trimmed by 2 bases and 4 bases, with 20 bases remaining between them. The CDR3 is made up of 16 amino acids. The germline CDR1 and CDR2 sequences are DFQATT and SNEGSKA (reference sequence). This chain's CDR3 is CSARREGGSRGETQYF. The CDR3 DNA sequence: TGCAGTGCTAGACGTGAAGGTGGCAGTCGCGGAGAGACCCAGTACTTC.

This clonotype showed up many times. The chain couples TRBV7-8 to TRBJ2-3; 9 bases match TRBD1. CDR3 length equals 14 residues. The germline gives CDR1 SGHVS, CDR2 FQNEAQ. The trim removed 3 bases at V and 9 bases at J, leaving 7 bases unmatched. The CDR3 coding sequence is TGTGCCAGCAGCTTCGGGACAGGGAGTCAAACGCAGTATTTT. This gives the protein CASSFGTGSQTQYF.

The sample holds a few counts of this clonotype. This sequence joins TRBV28 and TRBJ2-7; 9 nucleotides agree with TRBD2. V shed 2 bases and J 1 base; nucleotides not matched to a gene: 6. The CDR3 is made up of 16 amino acids. CDR1 is MDHEN, CDR2 SYDVKM, per germline. CDR3 nucleotides: TGTGCCAGCAGTTTAAGCTCACTAGCGGGTTCCTACGAGCAGTACTTC. This gives the protein CASSLSSLAGSYEQYF.

As concerns this clonotype: A read error may be the cause here, since a much bigger clone is one base away. The chain joins TRBV6-1 to TRBJ2-1; D gene uncertain. This CDR3 spans 13 amino acids. The ends were cut back, 7 bases at V and 4 bases at J, with 11 bases in the middle. Per germline, CDR1 MNHNS and CDR2 SASEGT. In nucleotides, the CDR3 is TGTGCCAGCACCGGCAGGTTTTACAATGAGCAGTTCTTC. Encoded protein: CASTGRFYNEQFF.

As for this clonotype: One base away lies a much larger clone, so this may be a sequencing read error. This chain joins TRBV6-5 and TRBJ2-2; D may be TRBD2 (6 bases). Per the germline V gene, CDR1 is MNHEY and CDR2 is SVGAGI. The CDR3 has 20 amino acids. The CDR3 DNA follows: TGTGCCAGCAGTGGCCAGGGTATCTATGTAAGACAGCTTAACACCGGGGGGCTGTTTTTT. Protein: CASSGQGIYVRQLNTGGLFF.

This chain joins TRBV11-2 and TRBJ1-4; TRBD1 aligns across 8 bases. The junction had 3 bases not matched to a gene; V was cut back by 1 base and J by 8 bases. The CDR3 loop spans 14 amino acids. Germline CDR1 and CDR2: SGHAT and FQNNGV. This chain's CDR3 is CASSLAQGAEKLFF. The DNA of the CDR3 is TGTGCCAGCAGCTTAGCCCAGGGGGCGGAAAAACTGTTTTTT.

This clonotype was recorded at least ten times. The CDR3 DNA follows: TGTGCCAGCAGTTACCTGGGGTTCCAAGAGACCCAGTACTTC. It specifies CASSYLGFQETQYF. V gene TRBV6-5 combines with J gene TRBJ2-5; D call uncertain. Germline lookup yields CDR1 MNHEY and CDR2 SVGAGI. V lost 2 bases and J 1 base, leaving 8 bases between the germline ends. This CDR3 comprises 14 residues.

This clonotype was counted at least ten times. V usage is TRBV5-1 and J usage is TRBJ2-7; TRBD1 or TRBD2 may be the D gene (5 bases each). Germline CDR1 reads SGHRS; CDR2 reads YFSETQ. The CDR3 is 14 amino acids. Trimming took off 0 bases at V and 1 base at J, with 8 bases between the two ends. The CDR3 protein is CASSLGGDSYEQYF. In nucleotides, the CDR3 is TGCGCCAGCAGCTTGGGAGGGGATTCCTACGAGCAGTACTTC.

This clonotype was seen repeatedly, ten times or more. The chain is built from TRBV10-1 and TRBJ2-3; TRBD2 matches 7 bases. Trimming removed 10 bases from V and 3 bases from J; junction bases left unmatched: 13. The germline gives CDR1 WNHNN, CDR2 SYGVQD (reference sequence). CDR3 length equals 15 residues. The CDR3 loop reads CATSRDLAETDTQYF. CDR3 coding DNA: TGCGCCACCTCAAGGGATCTAGCGGAAACAGATACGCAGTATTTT.

In this sample, this clonotype turned up many times. CDR3 nucleotides: TGTGCCAGCAGCTTAAGGGACCGGAGGTACTTC. Amino acids: CASSLRDRRYF. The J gene is TRBJ2-7, the V gene TRBV7-9; D could derive from TRBD1 or TRBD2 (5 bases each). There are 11 residues in the CDR3. Germline assignment: CDR1 SEHNR and CDR2 FQNEAQ (reference sequence). Trimming removed 2 bases from V and 12 bases from J, with 11 bases in between.

This clonotype was detected ten times or more. This chain connects TRBV5-8 to TRBJ1-5, with 7 positions matching TRBD1. CDR3 length equals 15 residues. J lost 7 bases, V lost 0 bases, and 7 bases had no gene match. Germline CDR1 SGHTS, CDR2 YDEGEE. CDR3 residues: CASSLDRGEEQPQHF. The CDR3, as DNA: TGTGCCAGCAGCTTGGACAGGGGTGAGGAACAGCCCCAGCATTTT.

In this sample, this clonotype turned up many times. This chain links TRBV3-1 with TRBJ1-5; D is undetermined. The CDR3 loop spans 14 amino acids. The germline CDR1 and CDR2 sequences are LGHDT and YNNKEL (reference sequence). With 1 base removed from V and 6 bases from J, the gap between germline ends came to 10 bases. CDR3 protein: CASSQGLGGQPQHF. CDR3 nucleotide sequence: TGTGCCAGCAGCCAAGGGCTGGGTGGTCAGCCCCAGCATTTT.

The chain combines TRBV28 with TRBJ1-1, with D possibly being TRBD1 (5 bases). Germline loops: CDR1 MDHEN, CDR2 SYDVKM. CDR3 length: 14 residues. The ends were cut back, 6 bases at V and 0 bases at J, with 11 bases in the middle. In DNA form, the CDR3 reads TGTGCCAGCAGGGGAGACAGCCTGAACACTGAAGCTTTCTTT. Translating gives CASRGDSLNTEAFF.

This clonotype was seen repeatedly, ten times or more. For the CDR3, the DNA is TGTGCCTGGAGTTATCGGGTGGGCGAGACCCAGTACTTC. Translation gives CAWSYRVGETQYF. The rearrangement joins TRBV30 to TRBJ2-5, with unresolved D. Between the trimmed V and J ends, which lost 2 bases and 5 bases, there was a span of 12 bases. Germline loops: CDR1 GTSNPN, CDR2 SVGIG (reference sequence). This CDR3 is built from 13 residues.

Ten or more counts support this clonotype. V usage is TRBV20-1 and J usage is TRBJ2-3; 11 bases align to TRBD2. J lost 4 bases, V lost 6 bases, and 9 bases had no gene match. There are 15 residues in the CDR3. The germline gives CDR1 DFQATT, CDR2 SNEGSKA (reference sequence). CDR3 nucleotide sequence: TGCAGTGCCAAGACTAGCGGGAATTGGGCAGATACGCAGTATTTT. The encoded protein is CSAKTSGNWADTQYF.

This clonotype was seen at least ten times. The chain has TRBV30 and TRBJ2-7; D gene uncertain. V lost 5 bases and J lost 7, with 12 bases in between. Germline-derived CDR1 and CDR2 are GTSNPN and SVGIG (reference sequence). The CDR3 contains 11 residues. CDR3 DNA sequence: TGTGCCTGGGGATCCTCAGAGGAGCAGTACTTC. Encoded protein: CAWGSSEEQYF.

This clonotype was seen at least ten times. The chain couples TRBV29-1 to TRBJ2-3; 15 nucleotides agree with TRBD2. Losses at the gene ends were 1 base for V and 0 bases for J; bases not matched to a gene: 5. CDR3 size: 18 residues. From germline, CDR1 is SQVTM and CDR2 ANQGSEA. Here the CDR3 reads CSVEGTSGRVTSTDTQYF. The CDR3, as DNA: TGCAGCGTTGAAGGGACTAGCGGGAGGGTTACTAGCACAGATACGCAGTATTTT.

This clonotype was observed many times. The chain carries TRBV11-3 and TRBJ2-1, with a tentative D call TRBD1 (5 bases). Germline loops: CDR1 SGHNT, CDR2 YENEEA. This CDR3 spans 15 amino acids. The germline V and J ends were trimmed by 5 bases and 2 bases, with 13 bases remaining between them. CDR3: CASSVTGFAYNEQFF. The CDR3 region has the DNA TGTGCCAGCAGCGTCACAGGTTTTGCCTACAATGAGCAGTTCTTC.

This clonotype was counted only a few times. J is TRBJ2-7 and V is TRBV28, with unresolved D. From germline, CDR1 is MDHEN and CDR2 SYDVKM. This CDR3 is 13 amino acids long. Trimming took off 8 bases at V and 1 base at J, with 12 bases between the two ends. The CDR3 coding sequence is TGTGCCAGCGGCAGACAAAGTTCCTACGAGCAGTACTTC. Its protein product is CASGRQSSYEQYF.

A word on this clonotype: This may stem from a read error, because a much larger clone lies one nucleotide away. V gene TRBV5-1 combines with J gene TRBJ2-3; no clear D. The CDR3 is 15 amino acids. Germline CDR1 and CDR2: SGHRS and YFSETQ. For the CDR3, the DNA is TGCGTCAGCAGCTTATACCTAGGTCGAACAGATACGCAGTATTTT. Protein sequence: CVSSLYLGRTDTQYF. Full variable domain (outside the CDR3, taken from reference TRBV5-1 and TRBJ2-3): KAGVTQTPRYLIKTRGQQVTLSCSPISGHRSVSWYQQTPGQGLQFLFEYFSETQRNKGNFPGRFSGRQFSNSRSEMNVSTLELGDSALYLCVSSLYLGRTDTQYFGPGTRLTVL.

Points on this clonotype: This clone may be a read error of a much larger clone one base away. The chain couples TRBV2 to TRBJ1-2; 10 bases are a match to TRBD1. This CDR3 contains 12 residues. V trimming: 8 bases; J trimming: 4 bases; junction bases outside the gene matches: 1. Germline lookup yields CDR1 SNHLY and CDR2 FYNNEI. This CDR3 reads CASGQGGYGYTF. The DNA for the CDR3 is TGTGCCAGCGGACAGGGGGGCTATGGCTACACCTTC.

Ten or more counts support this clonotype. Here the CDR3 DNA reads TGTGCCAGCAGCTTAGGGGAATGGAATGAGCAGTTCTTC. Protein sequence: CASSLGEWNEQFF. The gene calls are TRBV11-2 and TRBJ2-1; no definite D call. V lost 1 base and J 7 bases, leaving 8 bases between the germline ends. Germline V gene sequence: CDR1 SGHAT, CDR2 FQNNGV. The CDR3 loop spans 13 amino acids.